A single sample gave rise to the 13 T cell receptor beta chains below, sequenced in a study of T cells after posttransplantation cyclophosphamide. Treatment was busulfan-fludarabine conditioning, a marrow graft, and cyclophosphamide on days +3 and +4. The data were produced by immunoSEQ multiplex PCR, yet TCRdb's version contains in-frame clones alone and is incomplete. The repertoire has more than 1,500 clones, around 66% of them found once; the top ten carry roughly a third. The sample consisted of CD8+ T cells sorted from PBMCs, taken after allogeneic stem cell transplant with posttransplant cyclophosphamide. The receptors were sampled from a young adult male patient who received an allogeneic stem cell transplant from a related donor, was CMV-positive, and had acute GVHD only. The graft donor may be the source of some T cells.

This clone was counted once. The chain employs TRBV5-6 and TRBJ1-2; 7 nucleotides match TRBD1. The CDR3 length is 13 residues. V shed 3 bases, J shed 5 bases, and the junction held 4 bases outside the gene matches. Per germline, CDR1 SGHDT and CDR2 YYEEEE. CDR3 protein: CASSSGQKYGYTF. The DNA of the CDR3 is TGTGCCAGCAGCTCGGGACAGAAGTATGGCTACACCTTC.

This chain links TRBV19 with TRBJ2-7, with TRBD1 as a possible D gene (5 bases). This CDR3 is built from 16 residues. Trimming removed 4 bases at V and 5 bases at J, with 21 bases between. Per the germline V gene, CDR1 is LNHDA and CDR2 is SQIVND (reference sequence). CDR3: CASSNPSAGPRDEQYF. The CDR3 DNA is TGTGCCAGTAGTAACCCCTCGGCAGGGCCCAGAGACGAGCAGTACTTC.

This clone occurred a few times. The chain links TRBV7-2 to TRBJ2-1, with 12 bases matching TRBD2. V trimming: 5 bases; J trimming: 7 bases; junction bases outside the gene matches: 12. Germline V gene data show CDR1 as SGHTA and CDR2 as FQGNSA. The length of the CDR3 is 17 residues. Here the CDR3 reads CASSPPGLAGLNNEQFF. The CDR3 region has the DNA TGTGCCAGCAGCCCCCCCGGACTAGCGGGGTTAAATAATGAGCAGTTCTTC.

The chain employs TRBV9 and TRBJ2-2; 7 nucleotides agree with TRBD1. Germline V gene lookup returns CDR1 SGDLS and CDR2 YYNGEE. The V gene end was trimmed by 4 bases and the J gene end by 7 bases; junction bases not matched to a gene: 10. This CDR3 is 15 amino acids long. CDR3 residues: CASSQSGGTSGELFF. As DNA, the CDR3 is TGTGCCAGCAGCCAATCAGGGGGAACGAGCGGGGAGCTGTTTTTT. Combining the CDR3 with reference TRBV9 and TRBJ2-2 gives the whole variable domain DSGVTQTPKHLITATGQRVTLRCSPRSGDLSVYWYQQSLDQGLQFLIQYYNGEERAKGNILERFSAQQFPDLHSELNLSSLELGDSALYFCASSQSGGTSGELFFGEGSRLTVL.

The V and J genes are TRBV7-9 and TRBJ1-2, with 7 nucleotides matching TRBD1. Germline V gives CDR1 SEHNR, CDR2 FQNEAQ (reference sequence). J was trimmed by 4 bases and V by 0 bases; bases with no gene match: 11. The CDR3 runs to 17 residues. This chain's CDR3 is CASSLAGTGDDRYGYTF. CDR3 DNA sequence: TGTGCCAGCAGCTTAGCCGGTACAGGGGATGATCGCTATGGCTACACCTTC.

This chain connects TRBV10-3 to TRBJ2-7, with unresolved D. Germline V gene sequence: CDR1 ENHRY, CDR2 SYGVKD. The CDR3 length is 14 residues. The germline V and J ends were trimmed by 3 bases and 0 bases, with 9 bases remaining between them. CDR3 DNA sequence: TGTGCCATCAGTGAAGTGGAGAGCTCCTACGAGCAGTACTTC. Amino acid sequence: CAISEVESSYEQYF.

The chain recombines TRBV4-3 with TRBJ1-2; 12 nucleotides line up with TRBD1. J lost 2 bases, V lost 1 base, and 5 bases had no gene match. Germline CDR1 is LGHNA and CDR2 is YSLEER. The CDR3 is made up of 17 amino acids. CDR3: CASSQAGTGGGNYGYTF. DNA for the CDR3: TGCGCCAGCAGCCAAGCGGGGACAGGGGGCGGAAACTATGGCTACACCTTC.

The chain employs TRBV7-9 and TRBJ2-5, with 8 nucleotides matching TRBD2. Germline V gene sequence: CDR1 SEHNR, CDR2 FQNEAQ (reference sequence). The CDR3 runs to 15 residues. The trim removed 1 base at V and 3 bases at J, leaving 4 bases unmatched. The CDR3 here is CASSLVGGEKETQYF. In nucleotides, the CDR3 is TGTGCCAGCAGCTTAGTCGGGGGGGAGAAAGAGACCCAGTACTTC.

This chain joins TRBV19 and TRBJ2-5; TRBD2 matches at 8 bases. The J call may be mistaken, given a closer DNA end match to TRBJ2-7. The CDR3 sequence is 14 residues long. Germline-derived CDR1 and CDR2 are LNHDA and SQIVND (reference sequence). CDR3 DNA: TGTGCCAGTAATCCCGGGGGGGGATACTACGAGCAGTACTTC. It specifies CASNPGGGYYEQYF.

The CDR3 region has the DNA TGCGCCAGCAGATTAGACAGGGGGTGTAATCAGCCCCAGCATTTT. Translated, it gives CASRLDRGCNQPQHF. The chain couples TRBV5-1 to TRBJ1-5, with 9 nucleotides matching TRBD1. Germline CDR1 is SGHRS and CDR2 is YFSETQ. The V gene end was trimmed by 5 bases and the J gene end by 4 bases; junction bases not matched to a gene: 7. The length of the CDR3 is 15 residues. The entire variable domain, with the rest obtained from reference TRBV5-1 and TRBJ1-5, is as follows: KAGVTQTPRYLIKTRGQQVTLSCSPISGHRSVSWYQQTPGQGLQFLFEYFSETQRNKGNFPGRFSGRQFSNSRSEMNVSTLELGDSALYLCASRLDRGCNQPQHFGDGTRLSIL.

This chain connects TRBV19 to TRBJ1-1, with TRBD1 matching over 11 bases. Trimming at V came to 5 bases and at J to 7 bases, leaving 12 bases not matched to a gene. The germline V gene encodes CDR1 LNHDA and CDR2 SQIVND (reference sequence). The CDR3 has 16 amino acids. CDR3 in amino acids: CASSQGSQGTGGEAFF. CDR3 bases: TGTGCCAGTAGTCAGGGGTCCCAAGGGACAGGGGGTGAAGCTTTCTTT.

By frequency in the sample, this clone is large. The J gene is TRBJ1-6, the V gene TRBV5-6, with a possible D match to TRBD1 (6 bases). CDR1 is SGHDT and CDR2 is YYEEEE in the germline V gene. Trimming took off 5 bases at V and 0 bases at J, with 21 bases between the two ends. The CDR3 contains 19 residues. The CDR3 here is CASSGGVAAFSSYNSPLHF. The CDR3 DNA is TGTGCCAGCAGTGGGGGCGTCGCAGCCTTCAGCTCCTATAATTCACCCCTCCACTTT.

V is TRBV6-6 and J is TRBJ1-1, with 9 bases matching TRBD1. V trimming: 5 bases; J trimming: 8 bases; junction bases outside the gene matches: 6. Germline V gene data show CDR1 as MNHNY and CDR2 as SVGAGI (reference sequence). The CDR3 contains 13 residues. DNA of the CDR3: TGTGCCAGCAGTCGCCTTGGACAGGGGGAAGCTTTCTTT. This encodes CASSRLGQGEAFF.